This TCR beta chain is drawn from a study of blood T cell dynamics during melanoma immunotherapy. Looking at the study overall: First-line therapy was either pembrolizumab or nivolumab with ipilimumab for metastatic melanoma. Notes on the study in general: Whether repertoire-driving clones were melanoma-specific could not be determined. Disease-control patients' PBMC repertoires became either more clonal or more diverse at W3.

J gave up 4 bases and V 5 bases, and 6 bases lay outside the gene matches. The CDR3 is 14 residues long. Germline lookup yields CDR1 SGHVS and CDR2 FNYEAQ. Time point indicated: week 3, after first cycle of checkpoint inhibitor. Clones were sequenced by immunoSEQ multiplex PCR, and TCRdb holds only the in-frame ones, with some missing. The sample includes about 14,000 clones, 86% of them seen just once. On this clone itself: The antigen is not known.

V usage is TRBV7-6 and J usage is TRBJ2-3; TRBD2 agrees at 7 bases. The material was blood, obtained from a patient treated with checkpoint blockade. This clonotype was sampled from a human donor with melanoma. CDR3 DNA sequence: TGTGCCAGCAGCAAGCGACTAGCTCCAGATACGCAGTATTTT. It is translated as CASSKRLAPDTQYF.